This passage covers 8 T cell receptor beta chains from one sample sequenced in a study of cytomegalovirus exposure and HLA in healthy donors. Amplification used 60 Vbeta primers and 13 Jbeta primers. Clones were read by immunoSEQ multiplex PCR, and TCRdb kept only the in-frame ones, dropping some. The table has about 170,000 clones, approximately 81% seen once; the top ten hold approximately 2.5%. The sample taken for sequencing was PBMCs. Every receptor here comes from a man aged 30 to 45 in good health and CMV-seropositive.

The V and J genes are TRBV4-1 and TRBJ2-1; TRBD2 matches at 13 bases. The V segment lost 4 bases and the J segment 6 bases; nucleotides outside the gene matches: 0. CDR1 MGHRA and CDR2 YSYEKL come from the germline V gene. The CDR3 loop spans 14 amino acids. The CDR3 here is CASSRTSGSNEQFF. In DNA, the CDR3 is TGCGCCAGCAGCCGGACTAGCGGGAGCAATGAGCAGTTCTTC.

The rearrangement uses TRBV19 and TRBJ2-1; tentative D call: TRBD1 (6 bases). CDR1 LNHDA and CDR2 SQIVND come from the germline V gene (reference sequence). V gave up 4 bases and J gave up 5 bases, with 6 bases separating them. This CDR3 is built from 12 residues. The CDR3: CASSKGDNEQFF. In DNA, the CDR3 is TGTGCCAGTAGTAAGGGGGACAATGAGCAGTTCTTC.

The chain recombines TRBV7-9 with TRBJ2-5; D might be TRBD2 (6 bases). The CDR3 is made up of 15 amino acids. Germline CDR1 reads SEHNR; CDR2 reads FQNEAQ (reference sequence). Between the trimmed V and J ends, which lost 7 bases and 1 base, there was a span of 16 bases. CDR3 protein: CASNHLLGLQETQYF. CDR3 bases: TGTGCCAGCAACCACCTCCTGGGACTCCAAGAGACCCAGTACTTC.

The chain uses TRBV4-2 and TRBJ2-1; possibly TRBD2 for D (5 bases). This CDR3 is built from 19 residues. From germline, CDR1 is LGHNA and CDR2 YNFKEQ. V gave up 0 bases and J gave up 0 bases, with 18 bases separating them. The CDR3 region is CASSQDYGTSGSSYNEQFF. CDR3 DNA: TGTGCCAGCAGCCAAGATTACGGCACGTCGGGGAGCTCCTACAATGAGCAGTTCTTC.

The V gene is TRBV11-3, the J gene TRBJ2-5, with 9 bases matching TRBD1. The better agreement between TRBJ2-7 and the DNA end casts doubt on the J call. The CDR3 spans 14 residues. From germline, CDR1 is SGHNT and CDR2 YENEEA. CDR3 amino acids: CASSRGTGSYEQYF. CDR3 bases: TGTGCCAGCAGCCGCGGGACAGGGTCCTACGAGCAGTACTTC.

This clone was seen once. The V call is TRBV19, the J call TRBJ2-3; 8 positions match TRBD2. The germline V gene encodes CDR1 LNHDA and CDR2 SQIVND (reference sequence). Trimming took 7 bases from V and 3 from J; bases not matched to a gene: 6. The CDR3 spans 14 residues. CDR3 nucleotides: TGTGCCAGTAAGCGGGAGTTAGGGACAGATACGCAGTATTTT. It yields the protein CASKRELGTDTQYF.

The chain is built from TRBV4-1 and TRBJ2-2, with TRBD1 matching 9 bases. Germline CDR1 reads MGHRA; CDR2 reads YSYEKL. The CDR3 covers 15 residues. Germline trimming cut 10 bases from V and 3 bases from J; bases unmatched to any gene: 9. The CDR3 is CATRPRDRDTGELFF. CDR3 coding DNA: TGCGCCACCCGGCCCCGGGACAGGGACACCGGGGAGCTGTTTTTT.

V is TRBV2 and J is TRBJ2-7; possible D gene TRBD1, 5 bases. This CDR3 comprises 12 residues. Deletions cut 5 bases from V and 2 bases from J, with 7 bases between. Germline CDR1 and CDR2: SNHLY and FYNNEI. This chain's CDR3 is CASSTGTYEQYF. The CDR3 coding sequence is TGTGCCAGCAGTACAGGAACCTACGAGCAGTACTTC.